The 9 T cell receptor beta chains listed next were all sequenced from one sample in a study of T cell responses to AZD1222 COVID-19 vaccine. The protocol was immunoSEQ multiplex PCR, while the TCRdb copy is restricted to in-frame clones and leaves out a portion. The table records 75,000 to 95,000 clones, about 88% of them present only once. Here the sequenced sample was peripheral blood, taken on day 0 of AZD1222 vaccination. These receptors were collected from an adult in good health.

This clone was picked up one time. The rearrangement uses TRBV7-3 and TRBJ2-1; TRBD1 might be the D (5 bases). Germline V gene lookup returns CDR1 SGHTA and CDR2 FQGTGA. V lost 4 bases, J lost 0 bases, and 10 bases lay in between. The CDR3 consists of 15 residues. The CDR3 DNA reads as TGTGCCAGCAGCTCGACAGATAGCTCCTACAATGAGCAGTTCTTC. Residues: CASSSTDSSYNEQFF.

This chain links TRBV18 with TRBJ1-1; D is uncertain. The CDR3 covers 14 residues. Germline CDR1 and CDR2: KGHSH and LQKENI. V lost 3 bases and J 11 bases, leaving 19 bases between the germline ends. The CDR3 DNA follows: TGTGCCAGCTCACCCGCCGGAGGTGGGTTGGACGCTTTCTTT. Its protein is CASSPAGGGLDAFF.

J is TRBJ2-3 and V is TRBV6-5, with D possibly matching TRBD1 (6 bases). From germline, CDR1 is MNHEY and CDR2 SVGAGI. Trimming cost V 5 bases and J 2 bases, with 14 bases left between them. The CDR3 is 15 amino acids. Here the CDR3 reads CASSRGQPHTDTQYF. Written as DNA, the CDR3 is TGTGCCAGCAGTCGCGGACAGCCCCACACAGATACGCAGTATTTT.

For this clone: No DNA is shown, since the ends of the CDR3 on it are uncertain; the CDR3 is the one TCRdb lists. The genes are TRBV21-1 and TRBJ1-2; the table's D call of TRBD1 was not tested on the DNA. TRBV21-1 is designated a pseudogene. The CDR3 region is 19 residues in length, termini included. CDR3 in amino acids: CASSKVGGGTGYFYYGYTF.

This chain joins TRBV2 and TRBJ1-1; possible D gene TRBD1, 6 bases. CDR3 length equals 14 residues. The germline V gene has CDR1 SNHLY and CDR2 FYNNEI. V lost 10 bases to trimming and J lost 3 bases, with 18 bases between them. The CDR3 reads CATQGRGADTEAFF. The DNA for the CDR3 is TGTGCCACCCAGGGCAGGGGCGCGGACACTGAAGCTTTCTTT.

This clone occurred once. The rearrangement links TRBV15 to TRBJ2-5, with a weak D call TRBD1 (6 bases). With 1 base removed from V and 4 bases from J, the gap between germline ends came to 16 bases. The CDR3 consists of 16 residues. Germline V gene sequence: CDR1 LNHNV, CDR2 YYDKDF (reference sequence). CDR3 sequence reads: CATSRGAGVFRETQYF. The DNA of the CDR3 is TGTGCCACCAGCAGAGGAGCAGGGGTTTTTCGAGAGACCCAGTACTTC.

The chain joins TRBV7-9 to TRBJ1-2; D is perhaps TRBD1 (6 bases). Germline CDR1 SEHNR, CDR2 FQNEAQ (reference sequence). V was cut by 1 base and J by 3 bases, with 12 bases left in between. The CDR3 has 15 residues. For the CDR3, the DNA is TGTGCCAGCAGCTTAGTCCGGGGGGCTGACTATGGCTACACCTTC. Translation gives CASSLVRGADYGYTF.

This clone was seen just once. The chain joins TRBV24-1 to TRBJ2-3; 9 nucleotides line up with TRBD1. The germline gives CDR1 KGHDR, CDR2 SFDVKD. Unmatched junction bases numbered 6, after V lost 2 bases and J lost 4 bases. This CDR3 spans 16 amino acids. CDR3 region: CATSDSAGTGSDTQYF. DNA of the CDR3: TGTGCCACCAGTGATTCCGCCGGGACAGGGTCAGATACGCAGTATTTT.

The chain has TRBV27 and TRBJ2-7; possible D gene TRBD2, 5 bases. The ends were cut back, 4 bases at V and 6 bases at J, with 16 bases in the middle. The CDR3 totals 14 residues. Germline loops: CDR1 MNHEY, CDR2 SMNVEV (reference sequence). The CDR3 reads CASSSPGVFSEQYF. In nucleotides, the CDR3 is TGTGCCAGCAGTTCTCCCGGGGTCTTCTCCGAGCAGTACTTC.